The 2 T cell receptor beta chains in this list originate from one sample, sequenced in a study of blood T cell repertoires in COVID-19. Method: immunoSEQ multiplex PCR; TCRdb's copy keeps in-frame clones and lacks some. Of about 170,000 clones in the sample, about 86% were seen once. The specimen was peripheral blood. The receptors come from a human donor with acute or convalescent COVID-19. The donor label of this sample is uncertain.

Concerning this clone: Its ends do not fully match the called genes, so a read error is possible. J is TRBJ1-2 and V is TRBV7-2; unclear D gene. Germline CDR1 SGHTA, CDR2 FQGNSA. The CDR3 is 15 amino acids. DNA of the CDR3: TGTGCCAGCAGCTCGAAAATGGTGGGCCAGAGCGGCAGGTCTTTC. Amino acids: CASSSKMVGQSGRSF.

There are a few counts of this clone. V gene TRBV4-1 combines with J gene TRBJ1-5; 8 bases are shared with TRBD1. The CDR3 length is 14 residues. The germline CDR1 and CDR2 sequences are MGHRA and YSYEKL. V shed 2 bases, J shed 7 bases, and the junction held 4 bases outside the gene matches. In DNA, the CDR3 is TGCGCCAGCAGCCAAACAGGGGGGTACCAGCCCCAGCATTTT. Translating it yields CASSQTGGYQPQHF.